These T cell receptor beta chains were read from a single sample in a study of T cell responses to AZD1222 COVID-19 vaccine. Profiled with immunoSEQ multiplex PCR; TCRdb holds only in-frame clones, not every one. The sample lists about 130,000 clones; over 90% were seen once. Sequencing was performed on peripheral blood, taken on day 0 of AZD1222 vaccination. Receptors originate from an adult in good health. Each CDR3 is given without its conserved first and last residue.

v_call | cdr3_length | cdr3_aa
TRBV10-3 | 15 | AISESGPGHSNTEAF
TRBV5-4 | 14 | ASSRAGRGDGNEQF
TRBV5-6 | 15 | ASSLLAGGLITDTQY
TRBV19 | 14 | ASSIDRGKEEYEQY
TRBV19 | 12 | ASSIGQGHSPLH
TRBV7-2 | 13 | ASSLRPGRTDTQY
TRBV18 | 10 | ASSPNNYGYT
TRBV5-6 | 10 | ASSFGPYEQY
TRBV10-3 | 13 | AISSGWIGNQPQH
TRBV14 | 11 | ASSLSWYSPLH
TRBV4-2 | 13 | ASSQEQLANYGYT
TRBV6-6 | 10 | ASSTGNEKLF
TRBV4-1 | 13 | ASSSPGRKDTEAF
TRBV19 | 11 | ASSHRDRDIAF
TRBV2 | 11 | ASSITGYYGYT
TRBV6-5 | 12 | ASSYQTENTEAF
TRBV2 | 11 | ASRGQGHSPLH
TRBV10-2 | 11 | ASSETRQQPQH
TRBV7-9 | 13 | ASTPNDGDFGEQY
TRBV11-2 | 11 | ASHGQGAEGYT
TRBV7-6 | 14 | ASSRGTSGSTGELF
TRBV19 | 15 | ASSGTSGRSSYNEQF
TRBV4-1 | 14 | ASSQVQGSLLYGYT
TRBV18 | 12 | ASSRIGGNTEAF
TRBV5-1 | 13 | ASSDWTGTNEKLF
TRBV6-5 | 12 | ASSLEPGSQPQH
TRBV7-9 | 12 | ASSLPTGFTEAF
TRBV27 | 12 | ASRGDFSSYEQY
TRBV2 | 11 | ASSGAVYQPQH
TRBV15 | 14 | ATSRQRGHTTGELF
TRBV10-2 | 13 | ASSPPGLDGDTQY
TRBV10-2 | 13 | ASSDKTGGRTEAF
TRBV12-3/TRBV12-4 | 10 | ASSLTNEKLF
TRBV5-1 | 13 | ASSLLTGDTGELF
TRBV9 | 12 | ASSVAWYPTEAF
TRBV5-1 | 14 | ASSSKGQGANTEAF
TRBV7-2 | 12 | ASSQSRDGEKLF
TRBV7-9 | 14 | ASSSSGAGEWGGYT
TRBV11-3 | 14 | ASSFTGTRNTGELF
TRBV10-3 | 12 | AKSRDNSGNTIY
TRBV12-3/TRBV12-4 | 11 | ASSPESQETQY
TRBV27 | 12 | ASSSDRRNTEAF
TRBV5-1 | 13 | ASSPTGQPTYEQY
TRBV3-1/TRBV3-2 | 13 | ASSHPWGAHYGYT
TRBV6-5 | 11 | ASRTGYSYEQY
TRBV7-9 | 10 | ASSFHQDLYT
TRBV10-3 | 14 | AISESEGQGYTEAF
TRBV18 | 13 | ASSPGRGVNYGYT
TRBV7-9 | 14 | ASSFSQVSWNEKLF
TRBV15 | 15 | ATSRDQAFPGTDTQY
TRBV6-1 | 16 | ASSAGGRGLTTNEKLF
TRBV6-5 | 11 | ASSYSTGYGYT
TRBV13 | 11 | ASSRPLNYGYT
TRBV5-1 | 11 | ASSLGTPNEQF